A selection of T cell receptor beta chains follows, all from one sample in a study of blood T cell repertoires in COVID-19. Produced via immunoSEQ multiplex PCR; TCRdb's table is partial and in-frame only. The data show over 350,000 clones, around nine tenths seen once. Sequenced: PBMCs or T cells enriched from blood (not recorded which). These receptors all come from a woman aged 45 to 65 who had recovered from COVID-19. CDR3s include the opening cysteine and the closing phenylalanine or tryptophan. A D gene is named only where the DNA matches it firmly. A clone size is listed for some rows: how often the clone was seen (once, few, many), or a class if it is expanded.

d_gene: -; abundance: -; j_gene: TRBJ1-5; v_gene: TRBV7-2; CDR3nt: TGTGCCAGCAGCTTGACCACAGGGAACAATCAGCCCCAGCATTTT; CDR3aa: CASSLTTGNNQPQHF
d_gene: -; abundance: -; j_gene: TRBJ2-5; v_gene: TRBV7-8; CDR3nt: TGTGCCAGCAGCTTACAGCGGTATCCCAAAGAACAAGAGACCCAGTACTTC; CDR3aa: CASSLQRYPKEQETQYF
d_gene: -; abundance: -; j_gene: TRBJ1-2; v_gene: TRBV5-6; CDR3nt: TGTGCCAGCAGCTCCATGGGCCTTACAGGGATCTATGGCTACACCTTC; CDR3aa: CASSSMGLTGIYGYTF
d_gene: -; abundance: -; j_gene: TRBJ2-1; v_gene: TRBV7-2; CDR3nt: TGTGCCAGCAGCTTATCAAGGGAGAATGAGCAGTTCTTC; CDR3aa: CASSLSRENEQFF
d_gene: -; abundance: -; j_gene: TRBJ2-7; v_gene: TRBV5-1; CDR3nt: TGCGCCAGCAGCTTGGGTTCGGTCTCCTACGAGCAGTACTTC; CDR3aa: CASSLGSVSYEQYF
d_gene: TRBD1; abundance: -; j_gene: TRBJ2-7; v_gene: TRBV6-6; CDR3nt: TGTGCCAGCAGTTCGTCGACAGGGGACTTTTACGAGCAGTACTTC; CDR3aa: CASSSSTGDFYEQYF
d_gene: -; abundance: -; j_gene: TRBJ2-3; v_gene: TRBV28; CDR3nt: TGTGCCAGCAGTACCTCGACAGGTTTAAGTCCAGATACGCAGTATTTT; CDR3aa: CASSTSTGLSPDTQYF
d_gene: -; abundance: -; j_gene: TRBJ2-1; v_gene: TRBV20-1; CDR3nt: TGCAGTGCTTCCGAGATGGATGAGCAGTTCTTC; CDR3aa: CSASEMDEQFF
d_gene: TRBD2; abundance: -; j_gene: TRBJ2-3; v_gene: TRBV19; CDR3nt: TGTGCCAGTAGTAGACTAGCGGGGGCCCCTTTCACAGATACGCAGTATTTT; CDR3aa: CASSRLAGAPFTDTQYF
d_gene: -; abundance: few; j_gene: TRBJ2-7; v_gene: TRBV5-1; CDR3nt: TGCGCCAGCAGCTTGGAGCGTCAGTCCTACGAGCAGTACTTC; CDR3aa: CASSLERQSYEQYF
d_gene: TRBD1; abundance: -; j_gene: TRBJ1-2; v_gene: TRBV29-1; CDR3nt: TGCAGCGTCGGGAGACAGGGGGGATATGGCTACACCTTC; CDR3aa: CSVGRQGGYGYTF
d_gene: TRBD1; abundance: -; j_gene: TRBJ1-5; v_gene: TRBV7-8; CDR3nt: TGTGCCAGCAGCAGCGACAGGGGCGGTCAGCCCCAGCATTTT; CDR3aa: CASSSDRGGQPQHF
d_gene: TRBD1; abundance: -; j_gene: TRBJ1-5; v_gene: TRBV28; CDR3nt: TGTGCCAGCAGTACCCAGAGACAGGGTGCGCGCCCCCAGCATTTT; CDR3aa: CASSTQRQGARPQHF
d_gene: TRBD1; abundance: -; j_gene: TRBJ2-2; v_gene: TRBV5-6; CDR3nt: TGTGCCAGCAGCCTACAGGGGATTGTGGACACCGGGGAGCTGTTTTTT; CDR3aa: CASSLQGIVDTGELFF
d_gene: -; abundance: -; j_gene: TRBJ1-2; v_gene: TRBV7-9; CDR3nt: TGTGCCAGCAGCTTAGGTCAGGAACCCTATGGCTACACCTTC; CDR3aa: CASSLGQEPYGYTF
d_gene: -; abundance: -; j_gene: TRBJ1-1; v_gene: TRBV4-3; CDR3nt: TGCGCCAGCAGCCAACTTGGCGGCGGGCCTGAAGCTTTCTTT; CDR3aa: CASSQLGGGPEAFF
d_gene: TRBD1; abundance: -; j_gene: TRBJ2-7; v_gene: TRBV29-1; CDR3nt: TGCAGCGTAGGACAGGGCCCTCCCGAGCAGTACTTC; CDR3aa: CSVGQGPPEQYF
d_gene: TRBD2; abundance: -; j_gene: TRBJ2-1; v_gene: TRBV4-1; CDR3nt: TGCGCCAGCAGCCCCCTCATACGGGGGGGTGACCACAATGAGCAGTTCTTC; CDR3aa: CASSPLIRGGDHNEQFF
d_gene: -; abundance: -; j_gene: TRBJ2-1; v_gene: TRBV27; CDR3nt: TGTGCCAGCAGGCCCAGCGCAGGCCGGGGGAACTATGTCTCCTACAATGAGCAGTTCTTC; CDR3aa: CASRPSAGRGNYVSYNEQFF
d_gene: TRBD2; abundance: -; j_gene: TRBJ2-3; v_gene: TRBV7-8; CDR3nt: TGTGCCAGCAGCTTAACCCCAGGACTAGCGGGGATGACAAATACGCAGTATTTT; CDR3aa: CASSLTPGLAGMTNTQYF
d_gene: TRBD1; abundance: -; j_gene: TRBJ1-2; v_gene: TRBV5-1; CDR3nt: TGCGCCAGCAGCTTGGCTCCCGGGGACAGCAACAACTATGGCTACACCTTC; CDR3aa: CASSLAPGDSNNYGYTF
d_gene: -; abundance: -; j_gene: TRBJ1-2; v_gene: TRBV10-3; CDR3nt: TGTGCCACCCGACCCGGGATCGATGATGGCTACACCTTC; CDR3aa: CATRPGIDDGYTF
d_gene: -; abundance: -; j_gene: TRBJ1-6; v_gene: TRBV6-1; CDR3nt: TGTGCCAGCAGTGAACCAGGGGTGGGGTCACCCCTCCACTTT; CDR3aa: CASSEPGVGSPLHF
d_gene: TRBD1; abundance: few; j_gene: TRBJ1-3; v_gene: TRBV3-1/TRBV3-2; CDR3nt: TGTGCCAGCAGTCCTTCCAGGGGGTCTGGAAACACCATATATTTT; CDR3aa: CASSPSRGSGNTIYF
d_gene: TRBD1; abundance: -; j_gene: TRBJ1-5; v_gene: TRBV6-4; CDR3nt: TGTGCCAATAAGGGGGCTGGGGGACAGCCCCAGCATTTT; CDR3aa: CANKGAGGQPQHF
d_gene: -; abundance: -; j_gene: TRBJ2-7; v_gene: TRBV2; CDR3nt: TGTGCCAGCAGTCTCCCCCGCAGGGCCTCCTACGAGCAGTACTTC; CDR3aa: CASSLPRRASYEQYF
d_gene: -; abundance: -; j_gene: TRBJ2-6; v_gene: TRBV6-6; CDR3nt: TGTGCCAGCACCCAGGGGTCGCTTGGGGCCAACGTCCTGACTTTC; CDR3aa: CASTQGSLGANVLTF
d_gene: -; abundance: -; j_gene: TRBJ2-7; v_gene: TRBV6-5; CDR3nt: TGTGCCAGCAGTTACGCTATGGAGTACGAGCAGTACTTC; CDR3aa: CASSYAMEYEQYF
d_gene: -; abundance: -; j_gene: TRBJ2-5; v_gene: TRBV3-1/TRBV3-2; CDR3nt: TGTGCCAGCAGCCAACGCATAACAGGGATATCAGGCCAAGAGACCCAGTACTTC; CDR3aa: CASSQRITGISGQETQYF
d_gene: TRBD1; abundance: -; j_gene: TRBJ1-2; v_gene: TRBV5-1; CDR3nt: TGCGCCAGCAGCCCGGACAGGGAAATCTATGGCTACACCTTC; CDR3aa: CASSPDREIYGYTF
d_gene: TRBD2; abundance: once; j_gene: TRBJ2-1; v_gene: TRBV3-1/TRBV3-2; CDR3nt: TGTGCCAGCAGCCAGATGGGACTAGCGGGGGTAAACAATGAGCAGTTCTTC; CDR3aa: CASSQMGLAGVNNEQFF
d_gene: -; abundance: -; j_gene: TRBJ1-2; v_gene: TRBV4-2; CDR3nt: TGTGCCAGCCAGAAAAGTTCCTCTAACTATGGCTACACCTTC; CDR3aa: CASQKSSSNYGYTF
d_gene: -; abundance: -; j_gene: TRBJ1-2; v_gene: TRBV7-9; CDR3nt: TGTGCCAGCAGCTCCTCGGAGCAAAAGTCAGCCACCTTC; CDR3aa: CASSSSEQKSATF
d_gene: TRBD2; abundance: -; j_gene: TRBJ2-2; v_gene: TRBV9; CDR3nt: TGTGCCAGCAGCGCTCATGCGGGGGGGAGAACCGGGGAGCTGTTTTTT; CDR3aa: CASSAHAGGRTGELFF
d_gene: TRBD1; abundance: -; j_gene: TRBJ1-1; v_gene: TRBV5-8; CDR3nt: TGTGCCAGCAGCTTGGAGAGGGACAGGTTGTTCATGAACACTGAAGCTTTCTTT; CDR3aa: CASSLERDRLFMNTEAFF
d_gene: -; abundance: -; j_gene: TRBJ1-6; v_gene: TRBV7-9; CDR3nt: TGTGCCAGCAGCTTAGCAGGAACAGGGCATAATTCACCCCTCCACTTT; CDR3aa: CASSLAGTGHNSPLHF
d_gene: -; abundance: -; j_gene: TRBJ1-4; v_gene: TRBV28; CDR3nt: TGTGCCAGCAGTTTAGAGGCGGGACCTAATGAAAAACTGTTTTTT; CDR3aa: CASSLEAGPNEKLFF
d_gene: -; abundance: -; j_gene: TRBJ1-1; v_gene: TRBV5-4; CDR3nt: TGTGCCAGCAGCTTGACTCTGTTTACCCCGAACACTGAAGCTTTCTTT; CDR3aa: CASSLTLFTPNTEAFF
d_gene: -; abundance: -; j_gene: TRBJ2-1; v_gene: TRBV13; CDR3nt: TGTGCCAGCAGCTTAGCCAGGGCCGAGTATGAGCAGTTCTTC; CDR3aa: CASSLARAEYEQFF
d_gene: TRBD1; abundance: -; j_gene: TRBJ2-7; v_gene: TRBV10-3; CDR3nt: TGTGCCATCAGTGACCTCGACAGGGGCCGCTACGAGCAGTACTTC; CDR3aa: CAISDLDRGRYEQYF
d_gene: TRBD2; abundance: -; j_gene: TRBJ2-5; v_gene: TRBV7-2; CDR3nt: TGTGCCAGCAGCCCAGGCGGCGGGGGGTCGGAGACCCAGTACTTC; CDR3aa: CASSPGGGGSETQYF
d_gene: -; abundance: -; j_gene: TRBJ2-7; v_gene: TRBV18; CDR3nt: TGTGCCAGCTCCCTCTACAGTGACCCTAGGGGGTACGAGCAGTACTTC; CDR3aa: CASSLYSDPRGYEQYF
d_gene: TRBD2; abundance: -; j_gene: TRBJ2-3; v_gene: TRBV7-9; CDR3nt: TGTGCCAGCAGACCTACTAGCGGCACAGATACGCAGTATTTT; CDR3aa: CASRPTSGTDTQYF
d_gene: TRBD1; abundance: -; j_gene: TRBJ1-2; v_gene: TRBV19; CDR3nt: TGTGCCAGTAGTAAACGAACAGGGGCCAACTATGGCTACACCTTC; CDR3aa: CASSKRTGANYGYTF
d_gene: TRBD2; abundance: -; j_gene: TRBJ2-6; v_gene: TRBV7-8; CDR3nt: TGTGCCAGCAGCTTAGAAGGACTAGGGGCCTCTGGGGCCAACGTCCTGACTTTC; CDR3aa: CASSLEGLGASGANVLTF
d_gene: -; abundance: -; j_gene: TRBJ1-5; v_gene: TRBV7-9; CDR3nt: TGTGCCAGCAGCTGGGAGGGGGACTATAGCAATCAGCCCCAGCATTTT; CDR3aa: CASSWEGDYSNQPQHF